Detailed here is one T cell receptor (beta chain). The target antigen is unknown. The CDR3 totals 13 residues. The V gene lost 8 bases and the J gene lost 3 bases, with 11 bases spanning the gap. The data stem from a study of T cell repertoires in cytomegalovirus infection. TCRdb independently ran MiXCR on the reads; one entry per CDR3 protein. The sample has around 89,000 distinct CDR3 sequences; 25% to 30% are singletons. The specimen was CD8+ T cells from cultured PBMCs, collected from culture after CMV antigen stimulation. The chain links TRBV12-3 or TRBV12-4 to TRBJ1-3; possible D gene TRBD1, 5 bases. This receptor was taken from a human donor in good health (CMV status not recorded). Some clones in this sample may be carry-over from other donors' samples. The CDR3 protein is CASVGASGNTIYF. CDR3 coding DNA: TGTGCCAGCGTCGGGGCTAGTGGAAACACCATATATTTT.